These 10 T cell receptor beta chains were sequenced from one sample in a study of shared clonotypes between healthy human individuals. The naive CD8 subset, CD45RO-negative cells positively selected for CCR7, excluded terminally differentiated effector memory CD45RA+ cells. This table comes from immunoSEQ multiplex PCR, and its TCRdb copy is limited to in-frame clones, with some not included. The sample includes around 2.1 million clones, just over 90% of them seen just once. Sequencing input: naive CD8+ T cells from PBMCs. Every receptor here comes from a man between 18 and 35 years old in good health. Some clones in this sample may be carry-over from other donors' samples.

With respect to this clone: In the same sample, other DNA sequences code for this CDR3. The V gene is TRBV10-3, the J gene TRBJ1-2; D remains unclear. V was clipped by 0 bases and J by 4 bases, with 9 bases between them. This CDR3 spans 14 amino acids. The germline CDR1 and CDR2 sequences are ENHRY and SYGVKD. CDR3 coding DNA: TGTGCCATCAGTGAGTCGCCGGGTAGCTATGGCTACACCTTC. Amino acid sequence: CAISESPGSYGYTF.

The CDR3 DNA sequence: TGTGCCAGCAGCTTAGCATGGGGCCAGCTCCGATCCTACGAGCAGTACTTC. Its protein is CASSLAWGQLRSYEQYF. The chain links TRBV7-2 to TRBJ2-7; possible D gene TRBD1, 5 bases. V lost 0 bases and J lost 1, with 16 bases in between. Germline V gene lookup returns CDR1 SGHTA and CDR2 FQGNSA. The length of the CDR3 is 17 residues.

The V call is TRBV2, the J call TRBJ2-4; the D gene is possibly TRBD1 (6 bases). CDR1 and CDR2 (germline): SNHLY, FYNNEI. The CDR3 is 13 residues long. V was pared by 5 bases and J by 9 bases, with 14 bases between. CDR3 region: CASSRQDRAIQYF. The CDR3 DNA sequence: TGTGCCAGCAGTAGACAGGATCGGGCCATTCAGTACTTC.

The chain links TRBV27 to TRBJ2-1; TRBD2 matches at 11 bases. CDR3 length: 15 amino acids. From germline, CDR1 is MNHEY and CDR2 SMNVEV (reference sequence). V trimming: 7 bases; J trimming: 4 bases; junction bases outside the gene matches: 6. CDR3 DNA: TGTGCCAGCAACCCGGGACTAGCGGTATACAATGAGCAGTTCTTC. This codes for CASNPGLAVYNEQFF.

This rearrangement joins TRBV29-1 to TRBJ2-7, with 9 bases lining up with TRBD1. Trimming cost V 7 bases and J 1 base; bases outside gene matches: 5. This CDR3 region has 13 residues. Germline V gene data show CDR1 as SQVTM and CDR2 as ANQGSEA. The DNA for the CDR3 is TGCAGCGCCACAGGGGGCGAGTCCTACGAGCAGTACTTC. Translating gives CSATGGESYEQYF.

The chain employs TRBV4-3 and TRBJ2-2, with 13 positions matching TRBD2. Losses at the gene ends were 0 bases for V and 5 bases for J; bases not matched to a gene: 6. The CDR3 consists of 18 residues. Germline CDR1 and CDR2: LGHNA and YSLEER. The CDR3 region is CASSQEGTSGIWTGELFF. The CDR3 nucleotides read TGCGCCAGCAGCCAAGAAGGGACTAGCGGGATTTGGACCGGGGAGCTGTTTTTT.

This chain links TRBV25-1 with TRBJ2-7; D may be TRBD2 (5 bases). This CDR3 is 14 amino acids long. Germline V gene lookup returns CDR1 MGHDK and CDR2 SYGVNS. V lost 4 bases and J lost 0, with 10 bases in between. CDR3 in DNA: TGTGCCAGCAGTGGGCGGGCGGCCTCCTACGAGCAGTACTTC. Translated, it gives CASSGRAASYEQYF.

The chain carries TRBV25-1 and TRBJ2-5, with TRBD1 matching 7 bases. After removal of 2 bases from V and 1 base from J, the junction contained 10 bases not matched to a gene. The germline gives CDR1 MGHDK, CDR2 SYGVNS. This CDR3 spans 17 amino acids. CDR3 nucleotide sequence: TGTGCCAGCAGTGAAAGTGGGGGACAGATATTCCAAGAGACCCAGTACTTC. The encoded protein is CASSESGGQIFQETQYF.

Comments on this clone: This sample includes further DNA sequences coding for the same CDR3. This chain joins TRBV2 and TRBJ1-2; no clear D gene. Per the germline V gene, CDR1 is SNHLY and CDR2 is FYNNEI. This CDR3 has 10 residues. The germline V and J ends were trimmed by 3 bases and 5 bases, with 1 base remaining between them. The CDR3 nucleotides read TGTGCCAGCAGTGAGTATGGCTACACCTTC. It translates to CASSEYGYTF. The variable domain in full, with the rest retrieved from reference TRBV2 and TRBJ1-2, is EPEVTQTPSHQVTQMGQEVILRCVPISNHLYFYWYRQILGQKVEFLVSFYNNEISEKSEIFDDQFSVERPDGSNFTLKIRSTKLEDSAMYFCASSEYGYTFGSGTRLTVV.

This clone was observed a single time. The chain carries TRBV7-9 and TRBJ2-1; D may be TRBD1 or TRBD2 (5 bases each). Trimming left V 4 bases short and J 5 bases short, with 18 bases between. This CDR3 has 16 residues. The germline CDR1 and CDR2 sequences are SEHNR and FQNEAQ (reference sequence). For the CDR3, the DNA is TGTGCCAGCAGCTCACGGGGACGGGGCAGAGACAATGAGCAGTTCTTC. This sequence encodes CASSSRGRGRDNEQFF.